Described below is a single TCR beta chain sequence and its context. Its antigen is currently unknown. CDR1 is MNHEY, CDR2 SVGAGI, per germline. Trimming cost V 6 bases and J 7 bases, with 18 bases left between them. The CDR3 runs 15 residues. Method: immunoSEQ multiplex PCR; TCRdb's copy keeps in-frame clones and lacks some. Seen here are more than 85,000 clones, roughly nine tenths observed once, and the top ten hold 1.6%. This specimen comes from a study of OX40 agonist ivuxolimab in advanced cancers. Study in general: Two patients with cutaneous melanoma and one with hepatocellular carcinoma, three in total, showed partial responses. Regarding the study as a whole: Low normalized T-cell clonal expansion also characterized some of the nonresponders. Expanded peripheral T cells had an undetermined antigen specificity. Expanded clones belonging to CD8+ T cells outnumbered, on average, those of CD4+.

This TCR came from an adult with an advanced solid tumor such as melanoma, head and neck, liver or kidney cancer. The specimen was CD4+ or CD8+ T cells sorted from blood, collected in a trial of the OX40 agonist ivuxolimab. This chain links TRBV6-5 with TRBJ2-2; no definite D call. The CDR3 sequence: CASSSGPFTGGELFF. In DNA, the CDR3 is TGTGCCAGCAGCTCCGGGCCCTTTACGGGCGGGGAGCTGTTTTTT.